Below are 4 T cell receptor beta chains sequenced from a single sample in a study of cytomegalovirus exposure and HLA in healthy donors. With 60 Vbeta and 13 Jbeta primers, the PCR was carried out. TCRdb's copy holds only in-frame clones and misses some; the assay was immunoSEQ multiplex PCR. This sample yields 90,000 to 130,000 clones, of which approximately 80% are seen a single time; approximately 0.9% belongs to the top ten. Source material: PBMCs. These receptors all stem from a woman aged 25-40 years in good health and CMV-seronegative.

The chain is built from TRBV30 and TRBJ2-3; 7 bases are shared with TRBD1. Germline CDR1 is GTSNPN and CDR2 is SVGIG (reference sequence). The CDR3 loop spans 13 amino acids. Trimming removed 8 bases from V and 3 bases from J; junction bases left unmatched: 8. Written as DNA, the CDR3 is TGTGCCCAAGACAGGGAAGGAACAGATACGCAGTATTTT. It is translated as CAQDREGTDTQYF.

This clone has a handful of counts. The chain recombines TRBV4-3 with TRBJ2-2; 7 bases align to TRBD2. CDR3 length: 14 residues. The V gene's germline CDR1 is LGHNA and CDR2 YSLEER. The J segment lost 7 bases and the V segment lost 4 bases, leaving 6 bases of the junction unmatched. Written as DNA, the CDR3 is TGCGCCAGCAGCCCGATGGGAGGGCACGGGGAGCTGTTTTTT. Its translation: CASSPMGGHGELFF.

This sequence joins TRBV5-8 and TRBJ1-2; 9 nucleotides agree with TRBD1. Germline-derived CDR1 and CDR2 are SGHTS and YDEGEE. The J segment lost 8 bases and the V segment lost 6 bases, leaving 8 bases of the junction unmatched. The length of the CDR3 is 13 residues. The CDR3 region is CASIMGQGTGYTF. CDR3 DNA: TGTGCCAGCATCATGGGACAGGGAACCGGCTACACCTTC.

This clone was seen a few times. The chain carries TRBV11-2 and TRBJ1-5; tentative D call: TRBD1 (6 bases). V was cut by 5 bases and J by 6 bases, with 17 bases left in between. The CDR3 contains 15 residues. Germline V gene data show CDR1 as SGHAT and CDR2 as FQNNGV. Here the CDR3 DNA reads TGTGCCAGCAGCAAAGAGGGGGGGCGCATTCAGCCCCAGCATTTT. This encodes CASSKEGGRIQPQHF.